This TCR beta chain emerged from a study of a mutant IDH1 vaccine in newly diagnosed glioma. Study-wide background: Patients were given eight vaccinations, scheduled in weeks 1, 3, 5, 7, 11, 15, 19 and 23. Vaccines began 4-6 weeks after radiotherapy alone, or with temozolomide cycles. There were about 62% males and around 40% females among treated patients, whose mean age was about 38 years. Patients arrived already treated with radiotherapy, temozolomide, or both, most having had both.

This table comes from immunoSEQ multiplex PCR, and its TCRdb copy is limited to in-frame clones, with some not included. The sample shows roughly 60,000 clones, roughly 80% of them seen only once. In regard to this clone: Antigen specificity is unknown.

As to time point: week 23, last vaccination. The investigators gave 300 ug of mutant IDH1 20-mer peptide in each vaccine dose, together with topical imiquimod. J gave up 6 bases and V 4 bases, and 4 bases lay outside the gene matches. From germline, CDR1 is MNHEY and CDR2 SMNVEV (reference sequence). The CDR3 loop spans 14 amino acids. This sequence was found in a man aged 35-49 years with glioma. The chain is built from TRBV27 and TRBJ1-5, with 9 positions matching TRBD1. The source material was PBMCs, sampled from a glioma patient whose treatment included an IDH1 peptide vaccine. The CDR3 nucleotides are TGTGCCAGCAGTTCACAGGGGGCAGGTCAGCCCCAGCATTTT. It encodes CASSSQGAGQPQHF.